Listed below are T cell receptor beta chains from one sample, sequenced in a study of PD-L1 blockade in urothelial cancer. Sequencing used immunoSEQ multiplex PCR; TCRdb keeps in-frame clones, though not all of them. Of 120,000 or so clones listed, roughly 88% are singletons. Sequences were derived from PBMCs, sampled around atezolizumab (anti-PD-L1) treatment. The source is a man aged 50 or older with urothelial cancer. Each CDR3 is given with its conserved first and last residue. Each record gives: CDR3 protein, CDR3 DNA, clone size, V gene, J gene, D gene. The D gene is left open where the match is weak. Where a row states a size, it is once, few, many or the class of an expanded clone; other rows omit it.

CDR3aa: CASSFDGTGSGYTF
CDR3nt: TGTGCCAGCAGCTTCGACGGGACAGGGAGCGGCTACACCTTC
abundance: large
v_gene: TRBV7-2
j_gene: TRBJ1-2
d_gene: TRBD1

CDR3aa: CATEVEIRRGVWTDTQYF
CDR3nt: TGTGCCACCGAAGTCGAAATACGTCGGGGAGTGTGGACAGATACGCAGTATTTT
abundance: .
v_gene: TRBV28
j_gene: TRBJ2-3
d_gene: .

CDR3aa: CASSAAGGDSYNEQFF
CDR3nt: TGCGCCAGCAGTGCCGCTGGGGGGGACTCCTACAATGAGCAGTTCTTC
abundance: .
v_gene: TRBV10-2
j_gene: TRBJ2-1
d_gene: TRBD2

CDR3aa: CATSRHNRAEQYF
CDR3nt: TGTGCCACCAGCAGACATAACAGGGCCGAGCAGTACTTC
abundance: .
v_gene: TRBV15
j_gene: TRBJ2-7
d_gene: .

CDR3aa: CASSQEGSGRNTQYF
CDR3nt: TGTGCCAGCAGCCAAGAAGGTAGCGGGAGGAATACGCAGTATTTT
abundance: .
v_gene: TRBV4-2
j_gene: TRBJ2-3
d_gene: TRBD2

CDR3aa: CASSVTNEKLFF
CDR3nt: TGTGCCAGTTCCGTAACTAATGAAAAACTGTTTTTT
abundance: .
v_gene: TRBV19
j_gene: TRBJ1-4
d_gene: .

CDR3aa: CASSQDHSGNTAYEQYF
CDR3nt: TGCGCCAGCAGCCAAGATCATAGTGGAAATACAGCCTACGAGCAGTACTTC
abundance: .
v_gene: TRBV4-1
j_gene: TRBJ2-7
d_gene: .

CDR3aa: CASSGRGVSTDTQYF
CDR3nt: TGTGCCAGCAGTGGTCGGGGGGTAAGCACAGATACGCAGTATTTT
abundance: .
v_gene: TRBV6-1
j_gene: TRBJ2-3
d_gene: TRBD2

CDR3aa: CASSGRLAGVGNEQFF
CDR3nt: TGTGCCAGCAGCGGACGACTAGCGGGAGTAGGCAATGAGCAGTTCTTC
abundance: .
v_gene: TRBV5-4
j_gene: TRBJ2-1
d_gene: TRBD2

CDR3aa: CASSLPSRTGRFF
CDR3nt: TGTGCCAGCAGTTTGCCCTCCAGGACCGGGAGGTTCTTC
abundance: .
v_gene: TRBV28
j_gene: TRBJ2-1
d_gene: .

CDR3aa: CAWSVGTLYNEQFF
CDR3nt: TGTGCCTGGAGTGTCGGGACACTATACAATGAGCAGTTCTTC
abundance: few
v_gene: TRBV30
j_gene: TRBJ2-1
d_gene: .

CDR3aa: CASSPGRGGNEQFF
CDR3nt: TGCGCCAGCAGTCCGGGCCGGGGAGGGAATGAGCAGTTCTTC
abundance: .
v_gene: TRBV23-1
j_gene: TRBJ2-1
d_gene: TRBD2

CDR3aa: CASSRTRSGLAGYTDTQYF
CDR3nt: TGCGCCAGCAGCCGGACGAGAAGTGGGCTAGCGGGATACACAGATACGCAGTATTTT
abundance: .
v_gene: TRBV5-1
j_gene: TRBJ2-3
d_gene: TRBD2

CDR3aa: CATEGVMSYEQYF
CDR3nt: TGTGCCACCGAGGGGGTGATGAGCTACGAGCAGTACTTC
abundance: .
v_gene: TRBV6-6
j_gene: TRBJ2-7
d_gene: .